What follows describes a single T cell receptor beta chain. This entry is derived from a study of T-cell reconstitution after alpha-beta-depleted transplantation in children. Trimming at V came to 4 bases and at J to 8 bases, leaving 3 bases not matched to a gene. This CDR3 is 12 amino acids long. The germline V gene encodes CDR1 SGHRS and CDR2 YFSETQ. Library preparation (for TCRbeta) was performed with unique molecular identifiers. TCRdb itself ran the PCR reads through MiXCR, one entry per CDR3 protein. In the table there are 90,000 to 100,000 distinct CDR3 sequences, 20% to 30% of which are singletons.

The chain has TRBV5-1 and TRBJ2-1, with 7 bases matching TRBD1. Sequencing was performed on PBMCs, taken before TCRalphabeta/CD19-depleted stem cell transplant. This receptor was taken from a boy younger than 10 with acute lymphoblastic leukemia, due to receive a stem cell transplant. DNA for the CDR3: TGCGCCAGCAGCGCACAGGGGTATGAGCAGTTCTTC. As protein: CASSAQGYEQFF.